This TCR beta chain was observed in a study of beta chain features in type 1 diabetes. Every bit of the isolated RNA underwent reverse transcription, so sequencing read expressed TCRB transcripts. Assay: immunoSEQ multiplex PCR; the TCRdb copy retains only in-frame clones and omits some. The sample shows 400,000 or so clones, about 12% of them seen only once. V dropped 6 bases and J dropped 3 bases, with 18 bases sitting between them. This CDR3 is 15 amino acids long. Germline loops: CDR1 MNHEY, CDR2 SMNVEV (reference sequence). Findings and limits, study-wide: People with Type 1 diabetes carried modestly yet significantly shorter TCRB CDR3s in all four CD4+ subsets. A potential influence of HLA type upon TCRB rearrangement remained unresolved herein. Naive, central memory and Treg TCRB repertoires appeared more alike in patients than in healthy donors.

Points on this clone: Its specificity is not known.

The chain is built from TRBV27 and TRBJ2-7; possible D gene TRBD2, 6 bases. The TCR was taken from a woman aged 18-30 years with type 1 diabetes. The sequencing input was naive CD4+ T cells from blood. The CDR3 is CASSRGRLQHYEQYF. The DNA of the CDR3 is TGTGCCAGCAGCCGTGGGAGGCTCCAACACTACGAGCAGTACTTC.